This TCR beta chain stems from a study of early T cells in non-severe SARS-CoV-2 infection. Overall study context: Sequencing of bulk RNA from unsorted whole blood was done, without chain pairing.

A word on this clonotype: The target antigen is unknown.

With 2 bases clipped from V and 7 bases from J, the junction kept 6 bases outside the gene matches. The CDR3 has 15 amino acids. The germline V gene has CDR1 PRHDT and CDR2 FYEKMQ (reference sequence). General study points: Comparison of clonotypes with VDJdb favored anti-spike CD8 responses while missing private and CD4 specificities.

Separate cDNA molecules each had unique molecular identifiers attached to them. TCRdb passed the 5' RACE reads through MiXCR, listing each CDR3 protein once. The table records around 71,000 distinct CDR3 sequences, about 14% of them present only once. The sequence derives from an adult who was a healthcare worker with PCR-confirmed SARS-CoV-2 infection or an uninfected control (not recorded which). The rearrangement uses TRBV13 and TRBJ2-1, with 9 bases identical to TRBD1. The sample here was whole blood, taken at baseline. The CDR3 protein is CASSLYGQGQNEQFF. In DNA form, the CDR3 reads TGTGCCAGCAGCTTATACGGACAGGGGCAAAATGAGCAGTTCTTC.